The 25 T cell receptor beta chains below were found in one sample sequenced in a study of OX40 agonist ivuxolimab in advanced cancers. Libraries were prepared by immunoSEQ multiplex PCR; TCRdb keeps only in-frame clonotypes and omits some of them. This sample has about 50,000 clones; about 90% occur once, and the top ten carry about three fifths. Here the sequenced sample was CD4+ or CD8+ T cells sorted from blood, taken in a trial of the OX40 agonist ivuxolimab. These receptors were obtained from an adult with an advanced solid tumor such as melanoma, head and neck, liver or kidney cancer.

This chain connects TRBV9 to TRBJ1-5; perhaps TRBD1 as D (5 bases). The V gene's germline CDR1 is SGDLS and CDR2 YYNGEE. This CDR3 comprises 16 residues. V lost 0 bases to trimming and J lost 5 bases, with 15 bases between them. CDR3 region: CASSVVWGVRDQPQHF. CDR3 DNA: TGTGCCAGCAGCGTAGTTTGGGGGGTGAGGGATCAGCCCCAGCATTTT.

V is TRBV30 and J is TRBJ1-1, with TRBD1 matching 8 bases. Germline V gene lookup returns CDR1 GTSNPN and CDR2 SVGIG (reference sequence). V gave up 4 bases and J gave up 1 base; unmatched junction bases: 2. The CDR3 loop spans 13 amino acids. The CDR3 here is CAWMGQENTEAFF. The DNA of the CDR3 is TGTGCCTGGATGGGACAGGAGAACACTGAAGCTTTCTTT. Using reference TRBV30 and TRBJ1-1 for the parts outside the CDR3, the full variable domain is SQTIHQWPATLVQPVGSPLSLECTVEGTSNPNLYWYRQAAGRGLQLLFYSVGIGQISSEVPQNLSASRPQDRQFILSSKKLLLSDSGFYLCAWMGQENTEAFFGQGTRLTVV.

The J gene is TRBJ1-5, the V gene TRBV6-6; D is ambiguous. The CDR3 contains 16 residues. CDR1 and CDR2 from the germline V gene are MNHNY and SVGAGI (reference sequence). V was pared by 7 bases and J by 3 bases, with 19 bases between. CDR3 region: CASTLSVGVSNQPQHF. Written as DNA, the CDR3 is TGTGCCAGCACCCTTTCCGTTGGAGTCTCCAATCAGCCCCAGCATTTT.

The chain is built from TRBV18 and TRBJ1-1; D may be TRBD1 (5 bases). The CDR3 extends over 13 amino acids. Germline assignment: CDR1 KGHSH and CDR2 LQKENI. Trimming took 6 bases from V and 4 from J, leaving 12 bases between them. DNA for the CDR3: TGTGCCAGCTCCCGGCGGGGGGGCACTGAAGCTTTCTTT. Amino acid sequence: CASSRRGGTEAFF.

The chain is built from TRBV9 and TRBJ2-1, with TRBD2 matching 13 bases. V lost 4 bases to trimming and J lost 4 bases; unmatched junction nucleotides: 11. This CDR3 comprises 18 residues. From germline, CDR1 is SGDLS and CDR2 YYNGEE. CDR3 DNA: TGTGCCAGCAGCCCGGGACTAGCGGGAACGGTCCTTTACAATGAGCAGTTCTTC. It translates to CASSPGLAGTVLYNEQFF.

This rearrangement joins TRBV15 to TRBJ1-2; D ambiguous. V was pared by 5 bases and J by 0 bases, with 13 bases between. There are 15 residues in the CDR3. Per the germline V gene, CDR1 is LNHNV and CDR2 is YYDKDF (reference sequence). The DNA for the CDR3 is TGTGCCACCAGCGTAAGACCAGAATCTAACTATGGCTACACCTTC. This translates into CATSVRPESNYGYTF.

A few counts support this clone. The chain employs TRBV7-9 and TRBJ2-4, with D perhaps matching TRBD1 or TRBD2 (5 bases each). The CDR3 consists of 13 residues. CDR1 and CDR2 (germline): SEHNR, FQNEAQ (reference sequence). The V end lost 0 bases, the J end lost 8 bases, and 8 bases lay between the germline ends. The CDR3 spells CASSLAGDDIQYF. The CDR3 region has the DNA TGTGCCAGCAGCTTAGCGGGGGACGACATTCAGTACTTC.

This clone was found once. The genes are TRBV13 and TRBJ2-3, with no clear D. From germline, CDR1 is PRHDT and CDR2 FYEKMQ (reference sequence). This CDR3 spans 15 amino acids. V was pared by 5 bases and J by 0 bases, with 12 bases between. CDR3 loop: CASSPTYYSTDTQYF. Written as DNA, the CDR3 is TGTGCCAGCAGCCCCACGTACTATAGCACAGATACGCAGTATTTT. The full variable domain, in which reference TRBV13 and TRBJ2-3 provide the parts outside the CDR3, is AAGVIQSPRHLIKEKRETATLKCYPIPRHDTVYWYQQGPGQDPQFLISFYEKMQSDKGSIPDRFSAQQFSDYHSELNMSSLELGDSALYFCASSPTYYSTDTQYFGPGTRLTVL.

The genes are TRBV6-1 and TRBJ2-7; no firm D call. V was pared by 2 bases and J by 0 bases, with 11 bases between. The CDR3 covers 15 residues. Germline V gene sequence: CDR1 MNHNS, CDR2 SASEGT. The CDR3 nucleotides read TGTGCCAGCAGTGAAATAGCCATTCGCTCCTACGAGCAGTACTTC. This codes for CASSEIAIRSYEQYF.

V gene TRBV29-1 combines with J gene TRBJ2-7; 8 positions match TRBD1. J was trimmed by 0 bases and V by 6 bases; bases with no gene match: 4. Per germline, CDR1 SQVTM and CDR2 ANQGSEA. The CDR3 contains 13 residues. CDR3 protein: CSVRTGTSYEQYF. CDR3 DNA: TGCAGCGTCCGGACAGGGACCTCCTACGAGCAGTACTTC.

This rearrangement joins TRBV5-1 to TRBJ2-3; D tentatively reads TRBD1 or TRBD2 (5 bases each). CDR1 and CDR2 from the germline V gene are SGHRS and YFSETQ. V was shortened by 0 bases and J by 4 bases, with 18 bases between the two germline ends. The CDR3 loop spans 17 amino acids. CDR3 loop: CASSLAGDASGPDTQYF. In nucleotides, the CDR3 is TGCGCCAGCAGCTTGGCCGGGGACGCATCAGGCCCAGATACGCAGTATTTT. Full variable domain (rest looked up from reference TRBV5-1 and TRBJ2-3): KAGVTQTPRYLIKTRGQQVTLSCSPISGHRSVSWYQQTPGQGLQFLFEYFSETQRNKGNFPGRFSGRQFSNSRSEMNVSTLELGDSALYLCASSLAGDASGPDTQYFGPGTRLTVL.

The chain is built from TRBV6-5 and TRBJ1-3; D ambiguous. CDR1 is MNHEY and CDR2 is SVGAGI in the germline V gene. V was clipped by 1 base and J by 4 bases, with 8 bases between them. CDR3 length equals 14 residues. The CDR3 sequence is CASSYFERGNTIYF. The CDR3 bases are TGTGCCAGCAGTTACTTCGAAAGAGGAAACACCATATATTTT.

V usage is TRBV4-1 and J usage is TRBJ2-7; 8 nucleotides agree with TRBD1. The CDR3 runs to 13 residues. Germline V gene sequence: CDR1 MGHRA, CDR2 YSYEKL. V was pared by 4 bases and J by 3 bases, with 2 bases of the junction left unmatched. The CDR3 nucleotides read TGCGCCAGCAGCCTAACAGGGGGCTACGAGCAGTACTTC. This encodes CASSLTGGYEQYF.

The count of this clone is one. The chain joins TRBV9 to TRBJ2-6, with D hard to call. This CDR3 comprises 18 residues. Deletions cut 4 bases from V and 1 base from J, with 18 bases between. Germline loops: CDR1 SGDLS, CDR2 YYNGEE. In DNA, the CDR3 is TGTGCCAGCAGCCCCCGGACCCTCTTGATTTCTGGGGCCAACGTCCTGACTTTC. As protein: CASSPRTLLISGANVLTF.

The CDR3 nucleotides read TGTGCCAGCAGCCCGACAGGGGGTGACTATGGCTACACCTTC. Protein sequence: CASSPTGGDYGYTF. This chain connects TRBV9 to TRBJ1-2; 9 bases match TRBD1. V shed 4 bases, J shed 3 bases, and the junction held 4 bases outside the gene matches. CDR3 length: 14 residues. CDR1 is SGDLS, CDR2 YYNGEE, per germline.

This clone was seen once. The rearrangement links TRBV7-2 to TRBJ1-2, with 9 bases that match TRBD1. This CDR3 is built from 15 residues. CDR1 and CDR2 from the germline V gene are SGHTA and FQGNSA. V was pared by 1 base and J by 8 bases, with 8 bases of the junction left unmatched. As DNA, the CDR3 is TGTGCCAGCAGCTTAGACTGGGACAGGGTAAACGGCTACACCTTC. Translated, it gives CASSLDWDRVNGYTF.

V usage is TRBV7-2 and J usage is TRBJ2-3; no clear D gene. The CDR3 covers 13 residues. The V and J ends lost 5 bases and 5 bases respectively, with 11 bases between them. Germline V gives CDR1 SGHTA, CDR2 FQGNSA. The CDR3: CASSPLRVDTQYF. The CDR3 nucleotides are TGTGCCAGCAGCCCCCTACGGGTAGATACGCAGTATTTT.

This chain joins TRBV29-1 and TRBJ2-6, with D maybe TRBD1 (5 bases). V shed 6 bases and J shed 1 base, with 7 bases lying between them. The CDR3 spans 13 residues. The germline V gene encodes CDR1 SQVTM and CDR2 ANQGSEA. The CDR3 reads CSVQGSGANVLTF. The CDR3, as DNA: TGCAGCGTGCAGGGTTCTGGGGCCAACGTCCTGACTTTC.

J is TRBJ2-7 and V is TRBV2; D is perhaps TRBD1 or TRBD2 (5 bases each). Trimming took off 6 bases at V and 0 bases at J, with 9 bases between the two ends. Looked up from germline, CDR1 is SNHLY and CDR2 is FYNNEI. CDR3 size: 13 residues. The CDR3 bases are TGTGCCAGCAGCCGGGGCAGCTCCTACGAGCAGTACTTC. Translating it yields CASSRGSSYEQYF.

A note on this clone: This same CDR3 is encoded by further DNA sequences in the sample. This chain uses TRBV5-6 with TRBJ1-5; D is unclear. The CDR3 has 12 amino acids. The V end was cut by 2 bases, the J end by 1 base, with 1 base between. Per the germline V gene, CDR1 is SGHDT and CDR2 is YYEEEE. The CDR3 reads CASSFSNQPQHF. The CDR3 DNA reads as TGTGCCAGCAGCTTCAGCAATCAGCCCCAGCATTTT.

The gene calls are TRBV7-3 and TRBJ2-5, with D possibly matching TRBD2 (6 bases). Germline V gene lookup returns CDR1 SGHTA and CDR2 FQGTGA. The CDR3 extends over 14 amino acids. The ends were cut back, 2 bases at V and 0 bases at J, with 7 bases in the middle. CDR3: CASSLGGYQETQYF. The CDR3 DNA is TGTGCCAGCAGCTTAGGAGGGTACCAAGAGACCCAGTACTTC.

This sequence joins TRBV7-2 and TRBJ2-1; D not certain. Germline V gives CDR1 SGHTA, CDR2 FQGNSA. The CDR3 spans 11 residues. V lost 2 bases, J lost 9 bases, and 5 bases lay in between. The CDR3 DNA is TGTGCCAGCAGCTTAATCATTGAGCAGTTCTTC. Translation gives CASSLIIEQFF.

CDR3 DNA: TGTGCCAGCAGCTCCCCCGGAGCCCCCTACGAGCAGTACTTC. Protein product: CASSSPGAPYEQYF. This chain links TRBV11-2 with TRBJ2-7; D call uncertain. Germline values: CDR1 SGHAT, CDR2 FQNNGV. The CDR3 is 14 residues long. V was cut by 4 bases and J by 2 bases, with 12 bases left in between.

The gene calls are TRBV30 and TRBJ1-2; D is undetermined. The germline V gene has CDR1 GTSNPN and CDR2 SVGIG (reference sequence). Trimming shortened V by 6 bases and J by 2 bases, and 13 bases separated the two germline ends. There are 13 residues in the CDR3. In DNA, the CDR3 is TGTGCCTGCTTACGGGCCGCCAACTATGGCTACACCTTC. Residues: CACLRAANYGYTF.

CDR3 bases: TGTGCCAGTAGTACCTGGGACATAGAGACCCAGTACTTC. Amino acid sequence: CASSTWDIETQYF. The V call is TRBV19, the J call TRBJ2-5; the D gene is possibly TRBD1 (6 bases). Germline lookup yields CDR1 LNHDA and CDR2 SQIVND (reference sequence). V lost 4 bases, J lost 4 bases, and 10 bases lay in between. The length of the CDR3 is 13 residues.